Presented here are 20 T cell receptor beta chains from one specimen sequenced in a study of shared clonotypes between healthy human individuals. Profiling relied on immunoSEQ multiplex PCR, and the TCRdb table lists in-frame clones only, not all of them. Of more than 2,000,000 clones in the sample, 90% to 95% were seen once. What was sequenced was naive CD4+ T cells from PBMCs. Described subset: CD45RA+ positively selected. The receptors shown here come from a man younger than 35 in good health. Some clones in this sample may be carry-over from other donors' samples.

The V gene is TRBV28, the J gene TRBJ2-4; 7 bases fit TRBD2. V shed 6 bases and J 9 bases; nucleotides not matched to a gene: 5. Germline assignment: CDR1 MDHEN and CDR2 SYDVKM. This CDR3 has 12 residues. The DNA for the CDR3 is TGTGCCAGCAGCCCCGGGGGGTTCATTCAGTACTTC. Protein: CASSPGGFIQYF.

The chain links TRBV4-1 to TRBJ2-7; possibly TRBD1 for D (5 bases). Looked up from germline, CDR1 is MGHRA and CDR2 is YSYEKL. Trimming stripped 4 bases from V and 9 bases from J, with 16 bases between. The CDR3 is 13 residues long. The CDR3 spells CASSPLHRPGQYF. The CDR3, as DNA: TGCGCCAGCAGCCCATTACACAGGCCCGGGCAGTACTTC.

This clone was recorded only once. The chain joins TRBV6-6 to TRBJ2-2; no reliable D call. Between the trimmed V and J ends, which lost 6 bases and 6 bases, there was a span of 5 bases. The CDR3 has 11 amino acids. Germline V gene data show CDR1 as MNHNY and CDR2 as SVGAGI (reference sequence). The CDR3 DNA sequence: TGTGCCAGCAGCCCCCCCGGGGAGCTGTTTTTT. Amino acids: CASSPPGELFF.

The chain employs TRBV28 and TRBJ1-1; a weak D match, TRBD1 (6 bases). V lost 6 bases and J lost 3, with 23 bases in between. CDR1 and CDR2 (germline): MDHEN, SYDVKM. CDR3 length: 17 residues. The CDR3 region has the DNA TGTGCCAGCAGCCCACCCGGGACATCCCCTAGGGACACTGAAGCTTTCTTT. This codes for CASSPPGTSPRDTEAFF.

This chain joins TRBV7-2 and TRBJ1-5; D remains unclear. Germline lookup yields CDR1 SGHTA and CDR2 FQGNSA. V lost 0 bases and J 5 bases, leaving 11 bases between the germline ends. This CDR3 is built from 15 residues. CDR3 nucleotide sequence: TGTGCCAGCAGCTTAGCCGGACTACTTCATCAGCCCCAGCATTTT. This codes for CASSLAGLLHQPQHF.

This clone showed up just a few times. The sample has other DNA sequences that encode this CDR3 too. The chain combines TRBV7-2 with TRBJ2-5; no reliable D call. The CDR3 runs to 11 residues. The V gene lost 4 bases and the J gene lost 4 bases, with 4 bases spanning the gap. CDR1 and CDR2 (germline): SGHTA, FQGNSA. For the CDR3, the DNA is TGTGCCAGCAGCTCCGGAGAGACCCAGTACTTC. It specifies CASSSGETQYF.

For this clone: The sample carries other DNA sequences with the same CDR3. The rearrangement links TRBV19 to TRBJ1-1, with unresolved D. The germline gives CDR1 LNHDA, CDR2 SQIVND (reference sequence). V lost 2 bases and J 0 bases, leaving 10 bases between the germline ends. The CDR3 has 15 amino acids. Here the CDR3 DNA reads TGTGCCAGTAGTATAAGACGCCCCCTGAACACTGAAGCTTTCTTT. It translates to CASSIRRPLNTEAFF.

The DNA for the CDR3 is TGTGCCAGCAGCTTATTTCTAGCGGGAGGGCCCGACGAGCAGTACTTC. Translated: CASSLFLAGGPDEQYF. V usage is TRBV5-4 and J usage is TRBJ2-7; 12 bases map to TRBD2. The CDR3 sequence is 16 residues long. Germline V gene data show CDR1 as SGHNT and CDR2 as YYREEE (reference sequence). Trimming at V came to 2 bases and at J to 5 bases, leaving 8 bases not matched to a gene.

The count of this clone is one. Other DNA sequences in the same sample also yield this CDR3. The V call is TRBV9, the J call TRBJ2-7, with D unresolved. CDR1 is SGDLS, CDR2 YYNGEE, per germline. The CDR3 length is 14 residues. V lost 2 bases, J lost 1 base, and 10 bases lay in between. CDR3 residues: CASSVGRGSYEQYF. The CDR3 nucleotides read TGTGCCAGCAGCGTGGGCCGCGGATCCTACGAGCAGTACTTC. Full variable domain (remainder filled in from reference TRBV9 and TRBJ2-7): DSGVTQTPKHLITATGQRVTLRCSPRSGDLSVYWYQQSLDQGLQFLIQYYNGEERAKGNILERFSAQQFPDLHSELNLSSLELGDSALYFCASSVGRGSYEQYFGPGTRLTVT.

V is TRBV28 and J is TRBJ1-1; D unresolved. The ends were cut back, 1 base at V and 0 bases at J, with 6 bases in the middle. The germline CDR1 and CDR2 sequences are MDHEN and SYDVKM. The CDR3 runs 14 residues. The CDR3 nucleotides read TGTGCCAGCAGTTTATTAGCATTGAACACTGAAGCTTTCTTT. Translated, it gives CASSLLALNTEAFF.

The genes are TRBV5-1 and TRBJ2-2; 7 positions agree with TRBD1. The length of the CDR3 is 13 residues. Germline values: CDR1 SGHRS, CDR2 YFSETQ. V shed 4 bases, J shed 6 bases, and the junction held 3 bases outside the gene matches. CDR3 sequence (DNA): TGCGCCAGCAGCCGGGACAGCGCCGGGGAGCTGTTTTTT. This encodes CASSRDSAGELFF.

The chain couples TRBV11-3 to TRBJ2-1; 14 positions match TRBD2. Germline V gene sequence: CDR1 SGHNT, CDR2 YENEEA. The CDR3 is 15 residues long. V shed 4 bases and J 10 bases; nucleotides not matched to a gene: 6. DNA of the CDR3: TGTGCCAGCAGCTCTGGGACTAGCGGGAGTGGCGAGCAGTTCTTC. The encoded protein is CASSSGTSGSGEQFF.

As DNA, the CDR3 is TGTGCCAGCAGTACGCAGTATAACTATGGCTACACCTTC. This encodes CASSTQYNYGYTF. This rearrangement joins TRBV5-4 to TRBJ1-2; D is uncertain. Germline V gives CDR1 SGHNT, CDR2 YYREEE (reference sequence). The ends were cut back, 5 bases at V and 1 base at J, with 9 bases in the middle. This CDR3 region has 13 residues.

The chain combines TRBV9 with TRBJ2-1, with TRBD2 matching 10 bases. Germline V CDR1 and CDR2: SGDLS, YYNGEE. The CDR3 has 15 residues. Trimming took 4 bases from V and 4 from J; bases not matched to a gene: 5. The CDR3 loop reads CASSSRTSGYNEQFF. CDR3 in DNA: TGTGCCAGCAGCTCCCGGACTAGCGGTTACAATGAGCAGTTCTTC.

CDR3 sequence (DNA): TGTGCCAGCAGCTTACTAAGGGACAGGAGGGGCTACACCTTC. This sequence encodes CASSLLRDRRGYTF. This sequence joins TRBV7-2 and TRBJ1-2; the match to TRBD1 covers 8 bases. The junction had 7 bases not matched to a gene; V was cut back by 2 bases and J by 8 bases. The CDR3 has 14 amino acids. CDR1 is SGHTA and CDR2 is FQGNSA in the germline V gene.

The CDR3 DNA sequence: TGTGCCAGCAGATCAGCCGGGACCCAGGGCGCCTATGGCTACACCTTC. Protein sequence: CASRSAGTQGAYGYTF. This rearrangement joins TRBV28 to TRBJ1-2, with D perhaps matching TRBD1 (5 bases). The CDR3 runs 16 residues. The germline V gene encodes CDR1 MDHEN and CDR2 SYDVKM. Trimming cost V 6 bases and J 4 bases, with 21 bases left between them.

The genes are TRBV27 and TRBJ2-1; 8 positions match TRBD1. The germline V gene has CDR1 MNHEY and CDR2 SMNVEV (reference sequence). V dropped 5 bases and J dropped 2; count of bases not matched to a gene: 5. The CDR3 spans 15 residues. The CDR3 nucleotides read TGTGCCAGCAGTCTACAGGGGGTAGCCTACAATGAGCAGTTCTTC. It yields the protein CASSLQGVAYNEQFF.

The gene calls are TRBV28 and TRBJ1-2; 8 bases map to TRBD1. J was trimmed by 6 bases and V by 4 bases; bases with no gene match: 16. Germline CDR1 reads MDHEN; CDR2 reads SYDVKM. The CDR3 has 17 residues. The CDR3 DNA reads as TGTGCCAGCAGTTGGGGACAGGCTACCCAGCCGTATGATGGCTACACCTTC. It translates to CASSWGQATQPYDGYTF.

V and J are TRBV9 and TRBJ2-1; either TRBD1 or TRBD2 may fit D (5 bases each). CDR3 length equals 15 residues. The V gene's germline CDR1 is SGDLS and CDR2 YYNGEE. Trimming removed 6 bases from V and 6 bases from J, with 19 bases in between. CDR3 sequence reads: CASTSRGDPPNEQFF. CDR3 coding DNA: TGTGCCAGCACCAGTAGAGGGGACCCTCCCAATGAGCAGTTCTTC. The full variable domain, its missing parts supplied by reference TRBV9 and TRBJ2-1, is DSGVTQTPKHLITATGQRVTLRCSPRSGDLSVYWYQQSLDQGLQFLIQYYNGEERAKGNILERFSAQQFPDLHSELNLSSLELGDSALYFCASTSRGDPPNEQFFGPGTRLTVL.

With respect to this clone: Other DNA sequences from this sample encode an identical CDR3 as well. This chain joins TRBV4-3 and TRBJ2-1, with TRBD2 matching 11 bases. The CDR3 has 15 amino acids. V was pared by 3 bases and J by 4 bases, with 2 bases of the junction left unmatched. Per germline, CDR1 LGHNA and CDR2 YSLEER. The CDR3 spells CASSQGTSGYNEQFF. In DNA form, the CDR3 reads TGCGCCAGCAGCCAGGGGACTAGCGGTTACAATGAGCAGTTCTTC.